This T cell receptor (beta chain) comes out of a study of T cells in Graves' hyperthyroidism and ophthalmopathy. This CDR3 comprises 14 residues. Trimming cost V 3 bases and J 5 bases, with 11 bases left between them. Germline CDR1 reads KGHDR; CDR2 reads SFDVKD. Amplification of TCR beta CDR3 regions was performed using RNA transcripts as template. A first-round RT-PCR of the TCR CDR3 used the HTBI primer set. A single record per CDR3 protein comes from TCRdb applying MiXCR to the multiplex PCR reads. The sample consists of approximately 400,000 distinct CDR3 sequences, 25% of them appearing once. This clonotype was detected many times.

The sequence came from a middle-aged man with Graves' hyperthyroidism. This sequence joins TRBV24-1 and TRBJ2-3; D may be TRBD1 (6 bases). Sequenced: blood. The CDR3 nucleotides are TGTGCCACCAGTGATCGAGTCAGGGGAGATACGCAGTATTTT. Its protein is CATSDRVRGDTQYF.